This entry lists 24 T cell receptor beta chains sequenced from one sample in a study of radiotherapy plus CTLA-4 blockade in lung cancer. TCRdb's copy holds only in-frame clones and misses some; the assay was immunoSEQ multiplex PCR. The sample carries approximately 81,000 clones, about four fifths recorded once. The sequences come from peripheral blood, collected from a patient treated with radiotherapy plus ipilimumab. Every receptor here comes from a human donor with non-small cell lung cancer who had a partial response to radiotherapy plus ipilimumab. Some clones in this sample may be carry-over from other donors' samples.

CDR3 bases: TGTGCCAGCAGTCGCGAACAGGGGATAAAGTTCTTC. It encodes CASSREQGIKFF. This chain links TRBV6-1 with TRBJ2-1; the match to TRBD1 covers 7 bases. This CDR3 contains 12 residues. In germline, CDR1 is MNHNS, CDR2 SASEGT. V lost 5 bases and J lost 14; bases outside the gene matches: 9.

This clone appeared once. The rearrangement joins TRBV5-6 to TRBJ2-7, with 8 bases that match TRBD2. This CDR3 has 14 residues. V was clipped by 4 bases and J by 5 bases; unmatched bases: 8. The germline V gene encodes CDR1 SGHDT and CDR2 YYEEEE. This CDR3 is CASSDIAGSDEQYF. The DNA for the CDR3 is TGTGCCAGCAGCGATATAGCGGGGTCCGACGAGCAGTACTTC.

Only one count was recorded for this clone. The rearrangement joins TRBV15 to TRBJ2-5, with a tentative D call TRBD1 (5 bases). The germline V and J ends were trimmed by 5 bases and 5 bases, with 15 bases remaining between them. The V gene's germline CDR1 is LNHNV and CDR2 YYDKDF (reference sequence). The CDR3 length is 14 residues. The CDR3 DNA reads TGTGCCACCAGCGTTGCAGGGCAGGAGGAGACCCAGTACTTC. It specifies CATSVAGQEETQYF.

The chain recombines TRBV6-1 with TRBJ2-7; 7 bases are a match to TRBD2. The CDR3 contains 15 residues. Germline trimming cut 4 bases from V and 0 bases from J; bases unmatched to any gene: 6. Per germline, CDR1 MNHNS and CDR2 SASEGT. Here the CDR3 DNA reads TGTGCCAGCAGTGTGCAGGCGGGAGACTCCTACGAGCAGTACTTC. This codes for CASSVQAGDSYEQYF.

This chain uses TRBV6-1 with TRBJ1-5; D unresolved. The CDR3 length is 13 residues. Trimming pared 10 bases from V and 5 bases from J, leaving 15 bases between. From germline, CDR1 is MNHNS and CDR2 SASEGT. The CDR3 nucleotides are TGTGCCACTGAACTCAACCGGGATCAGCCCCAGCATTTT. This encodes CATELNRDQPQHF.

This clone came up a few times. V gene TRBV28 combines with J gene TRBJ1-4; D is ambiguous. With 8 bases removed from V and 8 bases from J, the gap between germline ends came to 6 bases. The CDR3 contains 10 residues. CDR1 and CDR2 from the germline V gene are MDHEN and SYDVKM. CDR3 region: CASRGEKLFF. In DNA, the CDR3 is TGTGCCAGCCGAGGGGAAAAACTGTTTTTT. Variable domain in full (rest from reference TRBV28 and TRBJ1-4): DVKVTQSSRYLVKRTGEKVFLECVQDMDHENMFWYRQDPGLGLRLIYFSYDVKMKEKGDIPEGYSVSREKKERFSLILESASTNQTSMYLCASRGEKLFFGSGTQLSVL.

This clone appeared a few times. J is TRBJ1-1 and V is TRBV4-1; TRBD1 matches 7 bases. Germline assignment: CDR1 MGHRA and CDR2 YSYEKL. The CDR3 is 14 amino acids. Losses at the gene ends were 6 bases for V and 1 base for J; bases not matched to a gene: 5. Here the CDR3 DNA reads TGCGCCAGCAGGGGACAGCTTAAGAACACTGAAGCTTTCTTT. Translating gives CASRGQLKNTEAFF.

The chain has TRBV5-4 and TRBJ2-2; D possibly corresponds to TRBD2 (6 bases). The CDR3 loop spans 16 amino acids. V lost 0 bases and J lost 4, with 13 bases in between. Germline V gene sequence: CDR1 SGHNT, CDR2 YYREEE (reference sequence). CDR3 sequence: CASSLGGDKPTGELFF. In DNA form, the CDR3 reads TGTGCCAGCAGCTTGGGGGGGGATAAACCCACCGGGGAGCTGTTTTTT.

The CDR3 coding sequence is TGTGCCAGCAGTGAGCAGGGAAACAATCAGCCCCAGCATTTT. It translates to CASSEQGNNQPQHF. The V gene is TRBV6-5, the J gene TRBJ1-5; weak D call: TRBD1 (5 bases). Germline V gene data show CDR1 as MNHEY and CDR2 as SVGAGI. The CDR3 has 14 residues. Trimming took off 5 bases at V and 3 bases at J, with 11 bases between the two ends.

This rearrangement joins TRBV9 to TRBJ1-4; D remains ambiguous. V was clipped by 4 bases and J by 15 bases, with 19 bases between them. Looked up from germline, CDR1 is SGDLS and CDR2 is YYNGEE. This CDR3 region has 13 residues. This CDR3 is CASSPGGVSRVFF. The CDR3 DNA reads TGTGCCAGCAGCCCAGGAGGTGTTTCAAGGGTGTTTTTT. The whole variable domain, remainder taken from reference TRBV9 and TRBJ1-4, is DSGVTQTPKHLITATGQRVTLRCSPRSGDLSVYWYQQSLDQGLQFLIQYYNGEERAKGNILERFSAQQFPDLHSELNLSSLELGDSALYFCASSPGGVSRVFFGSGTQLSVL.

V gene TRBV14 combines with J gene TRBJ2-3; 8 bases align to TRBD1. The CDR3 runs to 18 residues. Germline V gene data show CDR1 as SGHDN and CDR2 as FVKESK. The junction had 13 bases not matched to a gene; V was cut back by 1 base and J by 4 bases. CDR3 nucleotide sequence: TGTGCCAGCAGCCAAGGCGCTCAGCGGACAGGGCGGGCAGATACGCAGTATTTT. Protein: CASSQGAQRTGRADTQYF.

V is TRBV9 and J is TRBJ2-3, with D unclear. CDR1 is SGDLS, CDR2 YYNGEE, per germline. Between the trimmed V and J ends, which lost 1 base and 0 bases, there was a span of 3 bases. The CDR3 sequence is 13 residues long. CDR3 region: CASSVLSTDTQYF. The CDR3 DNA follows: TGTGCCAGCAGCGTATTAAGCACAGATACGCAGTATTTT.

This clone was observed a few times. The rearrangement uses TRBV6-1 and TRBJ2-6, with D unclear. CDR1 and CDR2 from the germline V gene are MNHNS and SASEGT. Deletions cut 7 bases from V and 2 bases from J, with 12 bases between. This CDR3 comprises 15 residues. CDR3 DNA: TGTGCCAGCAATCTAGGCCTACCTGGGGCCAACGTCCTGACTTTC. Translated, it gives CASNLGLPGANVLTF.

This clone occurred once. V gene TRBV2 combines with J gene TRBJ1-2; 9 nucleotides align to TRBD1. Trimming at V came to 8 bases and at J to 4 bases, leaving 5 bases not matched to a gene. Germline V lookup: CDR1 SNHLY, CDR2 FYNNEI. The CDR3 is 13 amino acids. The CDR3, as DNA: TGTGCCAGCTCCCCGGGACAGGGCTATGGCTACACCTTC. It translates to CASSPGQGYGYTF.

V and J are TRBV25-1 and TRBJ1-1; no definite D call. This CDR3 region has 15 residues. V lost 5 bases and J lost 0, with 13 bases in between. The germline V gene has CDR1 MGHDK and CDR2 SYGVNS. CDR3 sequence reads: CASSRANRMNTEAFF. The CDR3 DNA sequence: TGTGCCAGCAGTCGAGCTAACAGAATGAACACTGAAGCTTTCTTT. The variable domain in full, completed from reference TRBV25-1 and TRBJ1-1, reads EADIYQTPRYLVIGTGKKITLECSQTMGHDKMYWYQQDPGMELHLIHYSYGVNSTEKGDLSSESTVSRIRTEHFPLTLESARPSHTSQYLCASSRANRMNTEAFFGQGTRLTVV.

The chain is built from TRBV19 and TRBJ1-1; D ambiguous. The CDR3 is made up of 14 amino acids. Germline assignment: CDR1 LNHDA and CDR2 SQIVND (reference sequence). The V end lost 3 bases, the J end lost 10 bases, and 18 bases lay between the germline ends. The CDR3, as DNA: TGTGCCAGTAGTATCAGGTCAGTGGAGGTCCGAGCTTTCTTT. Amino acid sequence: CASSIRSVEVRAFF. Using reference TRBV19 and TRBJ1-1 for the parts outside the CDR3, the full variable domain is DGGITQSPKYLFRKEGQNVTLSCEQNLNHDAMYWYRQDPGQGLRLIYYSQIVNDFQKGDIAEGYSVSREKKESFPLTVTSAQKNPTAFYLCASSIRSVEVRAFFGQGTRLTVV.

The chain joins TRBV7-8 to TRBJ1-5; D gene uncertain. Trimming stripped 0 bases from V and 11 bases from J, with 11 bases between. Looked up from germline, CDR1 is SGHVS and CDR2 is FQNEAQ. This CDR3 has 13 residues. The DNA of the CDR3 is TGTGCCAGCAGCTTAGCACCCGAGCGGGCCCAGCATTTT. Residues: CASSLAPERAQHF.

The chain has TRBV7-2 and TRBJ2-7, with 8 bases identical to TRBD2. CDR3 length equals 15 residues. V dropped 5 bases and J dropped 3; count of bases not matched to a gene: 9. Germline V gives CDR1 SGHTA, CDR2 FQGNSA. The CDR3, as DNA: TGTGCCAGCAGCCTTTTGGCGGGAGGAGGCTACGAGCAGTACTTC. It specifies CASSLLAGGGYEQYF.

The rearrangement links TRBV2 to TRBJ2-1; no reliable D call. The CDR3 totals 15 residues. Trimming shortened V by 4 bases and J by 4 bases, and 14 bases separated the two germline ends. CDR1 is SNHLY, CDR2 FYNNEI, per germline. CDR3 region: CASSGGGSLYNEQFF. In nucleotides, the CDR3 is TGTGCCAGCAGTGGTGGCGGCAGCTTATACAATGAGCAGTTCTTC.

The genes are TRBV7-9 and TRBJ1-2, with 10 bases fitting TRBD1. Germline trimming cut 5 bases from V and 6 bases from J; bases unmatched to any gene: 9. This CDR3 contains 15 residues. Germline CDR1 is SEHNR and CDR2 is FQNEAQ (reference sequence). The CDR3 sequence is CASSLPDRGWNGYTF. Written as DNA, the CDR3 is TGTGCCAGCAGCCTACCGGACAGGGGGTGGAATGGCTACACCTTC.

This chain joins TRBV11-2 and TRBJ2-1; 9 bases align to TRBD1. Germline V CDR1 and CDR2: SGHAT, FQNNGV. The CDR3 length is 15 residues. The V and J ends lost 1 base and 4 bases, in that order; junction bases with no gene match: 2. The CDR3 is CASSLGGQGYNEQFF. DNA for the CDR3: TGTGCCAGCAGCTTAGGGGGACAGGGTTACAATGAGCAGTTCTTC.

The chain joins TRBV18 to TRBJ2-7; D gene unclear. The CDR3 has 14 residues. Trimming stripped 6 bases from V and 2 bases from J, with 14 bases between. Germline V gene sequence: CDR1 KGHSH, CDR2 LQKENI. The CDR3 nucleotides read TGTGCCAGCTCCGATAGTAACGGTGCCTACGAGCAGTACTTC. This codes for CASSDSNGAYEQYF.

The DNA of the CDR3 is TGCGCCAGCAGATCCCCTATCACAGATACGCAGTATTTT. It is translated as CASRSPITDTQYF. This chain uses TRBV10-1 with TRBJ2-3; no clear D gene. Germline assignment: CDR1 WNHNN and CDR2 SYGVQD (reference sequence). This CDR3 has 13 residues. Trimming removed 6 bases at V and 2 bases at J, with 9 bases between.

This clone appeared once. The chain links TRBV6-5 to TRBJ1-5; D might be TRBD1 (5 bases). Trimming took 4 bases from V and 7 from J, leaving 11 bases between them. CDR1 MNHEY and CDR2 SVGAGI come from the germline V gene. The CDR3 is 13 residues long. The DNA of the CDR3 is TGTGCCAGCAGTTTTGACAGTTGGCAGCCCCAGCATTTT. It codes for CASSFDSWQPQHF.